These 7 T cell receptor beta chains came from one sample sequenced in a study of T-cell reconstitution after alpha-beta-depleted transplantation in children. The library targeted TCRbeta and was prepared with unique molecular identifiers. TCRdb called the PCR reads again in MiXCR, with one record for every CDR3 protein. The sample contains about 280,000 distinct CDR3 sequences, around a tenth of which appear only once. The sample consisted of peripheral blood, taken 180 days after TCRalphabeta/CD19-depleted stem cell transplant. The receptor set was obtained from a male patient aged 2-10 years who had a stem cell transplant for chronic granulomatous disease, so the T cells may come from the graft donor.

This clonotype has a handful of counts. This rearrangement joins TRBV6-5 to TRBJ2-7; 7 positions agree with TRBD1. J was trimmed by 7 bases and V by 4 bases; bases with no gene match: 10. The germline CDR1 and CDR2 sequences are MNHEY and SVGAGI. The CDR3 runs 14 residues. The CDR3 reads CASSWGQILGEQYF. The CDR3 DNA sequence: TGTGCCAGCAGTTGGGGACAGATCTTAGGGGAGCAGTACTTC.

This clonotype was seen at least ten times. J is TRBJ2-7 and V is TRBV5-1; TRBD2 aligns across 9 bases. Germline V gene data show CDR1 as SGHRS and CDR2 as YFSETQ. CDR3 length: 15 amino acids. Trimming cost V 0 bases and J 2 bases; bases outside gene matches: 3. CDR3 sequence reads: CASSLGSGSPYEQYF. CDR3 DNA sequence: TGCGCCAGCAGCTTGGGTAGCGGGAGCCCCTACGAGCAGTACTTC.

This clonotype was counted between two and nine times. A much larger clone lies a single base off, so this may be a read error. The gene calls are TRBV20-1 and TRBJ2-2; D ambiguous. Looked up from germline, CDR1 is DFQATT and CDR2 is SNEGSKA (reference sequence). This CDR3 is built from 17 residues. CDR3 region: CCAREARRVFPTGELFF. DNA of the CDR3: TGCTGTGCTAGAGAGGCTAGGAGAGTCTTTCCCACCGGGGAGCTGTTTTTT.

This clonotype was found many times. J is TRBJ2-1 and V is TRBV27, with 13 bases lining up with TRBD2. Germline V lookup: CDR1 MNHEY, CDR2 SMNVEV (reference sequence). The V gene end was trimmed by 5 bases and the J gene end by 6 bases; junction bases not matched to a gene: 10. CDR3 length equals 17 residues. The CDR3 DNA reads TGTGCCAGCAGTCAATCCGGGACTAGCGGGACCCGCAATGAGCAGTTCTTC. This translates into CASSQSGTSGTRNEQFF.

This clonotype was picked up many times. V and J are TRBV5-1 and TRBJ2-7; D remains ambiguous. CDR1 and CDR2 (germline): SGHRS, YFSETQ. V lost 4 bases, J lost 5 bases, and 16 bases lay in between. The CDR3 has 14 residues. The CDR3 reads CASSPTLSLNEQYF. The CDR3 region has the DNA TGCGCCAGCAGCCCGACCCTTTCCCTCAACGAGCAGTACTTC.

This clonotype was counted a few times. This chain connects TRBV10-3 to TRBJ2-1; unclear D gene. V was pared by 4 bases and J by 3 bases, with 1 base between. The CDR3 length is 11 residues. CDR1 is ENHRY and CDR2 is SYGVKD in the germline V gene. CDR3 bases: TGTGCCATCAGTGTCTACAATGAGCAGTTCTTC. Protein product: CAISVYNEQFF.

This clonotype showed up many times. The gene calls are TRBV7-8 and TRBJ2-6, with TRBD2 matching 9 bases. The CDR3 runs 19 residues. Germline CDR1 reads SGHVS; CDR2 reads FQNEAQ. V shed 6 bases and J 0 bases; nucleotides not matched to a gene: 12. CDR3 DNA sequence: TGTGCCAGCAGTCTTGGGGCTAGCGGGGTACGCTCTGGGGCCAACGTCCTGACTTTC. It is translated as CASSLGASGVRSGANVLTF.